This T cell receptor beta chain was sequenced during a study of blood T cell repertoires in COVID-19. Whole-study context: Specimens from acute and convalescent COVID-19 originated in the United States, Italy and Spain. In each case, the material was cDNA or gDNA derived from T cells, B-cell-depleted T cells, or PBMCs.

Original processing notes: Quantification of nucleated cells was approximated via reference gene primer amplification. Generated by immunoSEQ multiplex PCR, the TCRdb table keeps only in-frame clones and is missing some. Clonal size and the V and J genes are those of that table, whereas D and trimming came from the DNA. The sample contains 130,000 or so clones, more than 70% of which appear only once. Per germline, CDR1 SGHTA and CDR2 FQGNSA. V dropped 3 bases and J dropped 4; count of bases not matched to a gene: 7. This CDR3 spans 15 amino acids. This receptor was identified in a man aged 55 to 69 with acute or convalescent COVID-19. Sequences were obtained from peripheral blood. This chain joins TRBV7-2 and TRBJ2-5; 8 bases are a match to TRBD1. The CDR3 DNA reads as TGTGCCAGCAGCTTTGCAGGGGGCTCAGGAGAGACCCAGTACTTC. It translates to CASSFAGGSGETQYF.